Presented here are 20 T cell receptor beta chains from one specimen sequenced in a study of preoperative IRX-2 immunotherapy in early breast cancer. This sample's treatment: preoperative locoregional IRX-2 cytokine immunotherapy. TCRdb's copy holds only in-frame clones and misses some; the assay was immunoSEQ multiplex PCR. The table records 25,000 to 30,000 clones, around 90% of them present only once. This specimen was taken from a patient treated with IRX-2 immunotherapy. These receptors all come from a human donor with breast cancer.

The chain couples TRBV2 to TRBJ2-5; 7 bases are a match to TRBD2. Looked up from germline, CDR1 is SNHLY and CDR2 is FYNNEI. There are 13 residues in the CDR3. V gave up 6 bases and J gave up 5 bases; unmatched junction bases: 6. CDR3 nucleotides: TGTGCCAGCAGCGGACTAGTCAGCGAGACCCAGTACTTC. It specifies CASSGLVSETQYF.

The chain links TRBV2 to TRBJ2-1; a weak D match, TRBD1 (6 bases). Per the germline V gene, CDR1 is SNHLY and CDR2 is FYNNEI. The CDR3 is made up of 12 amino acids. With 7 bases removed from V and 7 bases from J, the gap between germline ends came to 11 bases. This CDR3 reads CASTQGGNEQFF. The DNA of the CDR3 is TGTGCCAGCACCCAAGGGGGTAATGAGCAGTTCTTC. Drawing the rest from reference TRBV2 and TRBJ2-1, the complete variable domain is EPEVTQTPSHQVTQMGQEVILRCVPISNHLYFYWYRQILGQKVEFLVSFYNNEISEKSEIFDDQFSVERPDGSNFTLKIRSTKLEDSAMYFCASTQGGNEQFFGPGTRLTVL.

Only a few counts were recorded for this clone. This chain connects TRBV30 to TRBJ1-3, with D unclear. The V end lost 4 bases, the J end lost 2 bases, and 6 bases lay between the germline ends. The germline CDR1 and CDR2 sequences are GTSNPN and SVGIG (reference sequence). The CDR3 runs to 12 residues. The CDR3: CAWKAAGNTIYF. DNA for the CDR3: TGTGCCTGGAAGGCTGCTGGAAACACCATATATTTT. The full variable domain, completed using reference TRBV30 and TRBJ1-3, is SQTIHQWPATLVQPVGSPLSLECTVEGTSNPNLYWYRQAAGRGLQLLFYSVGIGQISSEVPQNLSASRPQDRQFILSSKKLLLSDSGFYLCAWKAAGNTIYFGEGSWLTVV.

The J gene is TRBJ2-7, the V gene TRBV5-1; maybe TRBD2 (7 bases). This CDR3 has 15 amino acids. Trimming took off 6 bases at V and 5 bases at J, with 21 bases between the two ends. CDR1 and CDR2 (germline): SGHRS, YFSETQ. CDR3 nucleotides: TGCGCCAGCAACCGGTTCGAGGGGGGGCTCGACGAGCAGTACTTC. Protein product: CASNRFEGGLDEQYF.

The rearrangement links TRBV10-3 to TRBJ2-3; 10 nucleotides agree with TRBD2. V dropped 4 bases and J dropped 1; count of bases not matched to a gene: 5. CDR1 and CDR2 from the germline V gene are ENHRY and SYGVKD. The CDR3 has 16 amino acids. CDR3: CAISGSLAGGTDTQYF. The CDR3 DNA is TGTGCCATCAGTGGGTCCCTAGCGGGGGGCACAGATACGCAGTATTTT.

The rearrangement joins TRBV18 to TRBJ1-5; D unclear. This CDR3 is 13 amino acids long. Germline CDR1 is KGHSH and CDR2 is LQKENI. The V gene lost 2 bases and the J gene lost 3 bases, with 5 bases spanning the gap. CDR3 nucleotides: TGTGCCAGCTCACCAAGCCTCAATCAGCCCCAGCATTTT. Translated, it gives CASSPSLNQPQHF.

The chain combines TRBV10-1 with TRBJ1-3; D unclear. The CDR3 totals 14 residues. Trimming stripped 8 bases from V and 0 bases from J, with 11 bases between. The V gene's germline CDR1 is WNHNN and CDR2 SYGVQD (reference sequence). In nucleotides, the CDR3 is TGCGCCAGCGCGCCGGACCCCTCTGGAAACACCATATATTTT. The encoded protein is CASAPDPSGNTIYF.

The V call is TRBV4-2, the J call TRBJ2-7; TRBD2 matches 7 bases. The CDR3 has 14 residues. CDR1 and CDR2 from the germline V gene are LGHNA and YNFKEQ. V was clipped by 0 bases and J by 7 bases; unmatched bases: 6. DNA for the CDR3: TGTGCCAGCAGCCAAGATGGGGGGGTGGGGGAGCAGTACTTC. It specifies CASSQDGGVGEQYF.

The chain couples TRBV9 to TRBJ2-1; no reliable D call. The CDR3 is made up of 12 amino acids. V lost 4 bases and J lost 3, with 5 bases in between. Germline CDR1 SGDLS, CDR2 YYNGEE. CDR3 DNA sequence: TGTGCCAGCAGCCCCGACTACAATGAGCAGTTCTTC. It encodes CASSPDYNEQFF.

This clone was counted only a few times. The chain joins TRBV30 to TRBJ1-1; no firm D call. Deletions cut 1 base from V and 6 bases from J, with 9 bases between. This CDR3 is 12 amino acids long. Per germline, CDR1 GTSNPN and CDR2 SVGIG (reference sequence). The CDR3 loop reads CAWSGRRAEAFF. Here the CDR3 DNA reads TGTGCCTGGAGTGGCAGGAGGGCTGAAGCTTTCTTT.

This rearrangement joins TRBV7-2 to TRBJ1-2; a weak D match, TRBD1 (5 bases). Per germline, CDR1 SGHTA and CDR2 FQGNSA. The CDR3 loop spans 17 amino acids. The germline V and J ends were trimmed by 3 bases and 0 bases, with 17 bases remaining between them. The CDR3 sequence: CASSLPPGRAANYGYTF. CDR3 nucleotides: TGTGCCAGCAGCTTGCCCCCAGGGAGGGCCGCTAACTATGGCTACACCTTC. Full variable domain (rest looked up from reference TRBV7-2 and TRBJ1-2): GAGVSQSPSNKVTEKGKDVELRCDPISGHTALYWYRQSLGQGLEFLIYFQGNSAPDKSGLPSDRFSAERTGGSVSTLTIQRTQQEDSAVYLCASSLPPGRAANYGYTFGSGTRLTVV.

This chain uses TRBV7-8 with TRBJ1-1; no reliable D call. Germline CDR1 is SGHVS and CDR2 is FQNEAQ. The CDR3 covers 16 residues. The V end lost 1 base, the J end lost 1 base, and 13 bases lay between the germline ends. The CDR3 spells CASSLVAWQANTEAFF. As DNA, the CDR3 is TGTGCCAGCAGCTTAGTTGCGTGGCAGGCGAACACTGAAGCTTTCTTT.

V gene TRBV19 combines with J gene TRBJ2-7; 8 nucleotides align to TRBD2. Germline V gives CDR1 LNHDA, CDR2 SQIVND (reference sequence). The trim removed 4 bases at V and 6 bases at J, leaving 8 bases unmatched. The CDR3 covers 14 residues. Written as DNA, the CDR3 is TGTGCCAGTAGTAGACCGGGACTAGGGCTCGAGCAGTACTTC. Translating gives CASSRPGLGLEQYF.

V gene TRBV19 combines with J gene TRBJ1-1; D may be TRBD1 (6 bases). Trimming took 3 bases from V and 8 from J, leaving 16 bases between them. The CDR3 consists of 14 residues. The germline CDR1 and CDR2 sequences are LNHDA and SQIVND (reference sequence). The CDR3 spells CASSMGAQSGEAFF. CDR3 sequence (DNA): TGTGCCAGTAGTATGGGGGCGCAATCCGGAGAAGCTTTCTTT.

The genes are TRBV5-4 and TRBJ1-1; D gene unclear. V was cut by 0 bases and J by 1 base, with 13 bases left in between. In germline, CDR1 is SGHNT, CDR2 YYREEE (reference sequence). The CDR3 has 16 amino acids. CDR3 protein: CASSLGGNIRNTEAFF. The CDR3 coding sequence is TGTGCCAGCAGCTTGGGGGGAAACATCCGGAACACTGAAGCTTTCTTT.

The rearrangement uses TRBV6-1 and TRBJ2-3; 8 nucleotides align to TRBD1. Looked up from germline, CDR1 is MNHNS and CDR2 is SASEGT. This CDR3 is built from 13 residues. The V segment lost 7 bases and the J segment 3 bases; nucleotides outside the gene matches: 3. CDR3 in DNA: TGTGCCAGCAAGAGGACAGGGACAGATACGCAGTATTTT. Protein sequence: CASKRTGTDTQYF.

This clone was counted a single time. DNA of the CDR3: TGTGCCAGCACCTTAGACCGCTCTGGAAACACCATATATTTT. It yields the protein CASTLDRSGNTIYF. The rearrangement uses TRBV28 and TRBJ1-3; D call uncertain. Trimming left V 7 bases short and J 0 bases short, with 10 bases between. Germline CDR1 and CDR2: MDHEN and SYDVKM. The CDR3 loop spans 14 amino acids.

V usage is TRBV7-2 and J usage is TRBJ1-5; no clear D. Trimming stripped 1 base from V and 2 bases from J, with 3 bases between. The length of the CDR3 is 13 residues. Germline CDR1 and CDR2: SGHTA and FQGNSA. In nucleotides, the CDR3 is TGTGCCAGCAGCTTAGTAGGCAATCAGCCCCAGCATTTT. This sequence encodes CASSLVGNQPQHF.

The V gene is TRBV19, the J gene TRBJ2-1; TRBD2 agrees at 7 bases. With 7 bases clipped from V and 3 bases from J, the junction kept 12 bases outside the gene matches. CDR1 is LNHDA and CDR2 is SQIVND in the germline V gene (reference sequence). The CDR3 length is 16 residues. The CDR3 sequence is CASKAPGAGYYNEQFF. For the CDR3, the DNA is TGTGCCAGTAAAGCGCCGGGAGCGGGGTACTACAATGAGCAGTTCTTC.

For the CDR3, the DNA is TGTGCCAGCAGCGTAGCTTCTGGAGGCTATGGCTACACCTTC. Its protein product is CASSVASGGYGYTF. The rearrangement joins TRBV9 to TRBJ1-2; no clear D gene. This CDR3 is 14 amino acids long. Germline values: CDR1 SGDLS, CDR2 YYNGEE. V was shortened by 0 bases and J by 4 bases, with 10 bases between the two germline ends.